This T cell receptor beta chain was retrieved from a study of Tregs in tolerant kidney transplant recipients. Overall study findings and caveats: Few patients were studied, so findings need validation in larger groups. Tregs expanded with activated donor B cells seemed most donor-specific. For some patients, primers changed over time, blocking nucleotide-level comparison. Donor-specific Treg expansion exceeded global Treg expansion in tolerant patients, suggesting antigen drive.

Profiled with immunoSEQ multiplex PCR; TCRdb holds only in-frame clones, not every one. The data contain 84,000 or so clones, approximately 93% of them singletons. Recipients received nonmyeloablative bone marrow transplants from related graft donors, with transient mixed chimerism. As to this clone: Its antigen is unidentified.

V was cut by 0 bases and J by 0 bases, with 10 bases left in between. The CDR3 contains 16 residues. Germline-derived CDR1 and CDR2 are SGHRS and YFSETQ. Here the sequenced sample was CD4+ T cells from blood (PBMCs), taken 12 months after the transplant. This receptor was taken from a human patient who received a combined kidney and bone marrow transplant. Some T cells may be provided by the graft donor. This rearrangement joins TRBV5-1 to TRBJ1-3; D is perhaps TRBD1 (5 bases). The CDR3 bases are TGCGCCAGCAGCTTGGCCCCGACAGACTCTGGAAACACCATATATTTT. It codes for CASSLAPTDSGNTIYF.